What follows is one T cell receptor beta chain and its context. The data were obtained in a study of blood T cell repertoires in COVID-19. In the source study's methods: Amplification from reference gene primers served as the basis for estimated nucleated cell counts. Sequenced by immunoSEQ multiplex PCR; TCRdb stores in-frame clones only, minus some. The V and J calls and the clone size are those of that table, but D and trimming were determined from the DNA. In the table there are about 260,000 clones, about 88% of which are singletons. Residents of approximately 25 US areas, aged about 18 to 89 years, made up the participants. Donors were grouped by their self-reported clinical history. In Cohort 3, a recovered donor had either two negative PCRs, clearance, or symptom resolution. This CDR3 comprises 14 residues. Losses at the gene ends were 6 bases for V and 0 bases for J; bases not matched to a gene: 6. Germline values: CDR1 SQVTM, CDR2 ANQGSEA.

Input material: PBMCs or T cells enriched from blood (not recorded which). The chain couples TRBV29-1 to TRBJ1-2, with TRBD1 identical over 8 bases. The TCR sequence derives from a woman between 45 and 65 years old who had recovered from COVID-19. Written as DNA, the CDR3 is TGCAGCGTCGACAGGGGAGAAGCTAACTATGGCTACACCTTC. It translates to CSVDRGEANYGYTF.